This TCR beta chain was profiled in a study of cytomegalovirus exposure and HLA in healthy donors. It was with 60 Vbeta and 13 Jbeta primers that the PCR ran. Generated by immunoSEQ multiplex PCR, the TCRdb table keeps only in-frame clones and is missing some. The table includes around 180,000 clones, around four fifths detected once. The CDR3 totals 15 residues. V lost 2 bases, J lost 4 bases, and 0 bases stayed unmatched. CDR1 is MDHEN and CDR2 is SYDVKM in the germline V gene. Sequencing was performed on PBMCs. The rearrangement links TRBV28 to TRBJ2-1, with TRBD2 identical over 12 bases. This TCR came from a boy younger than 10 in good health and CMV-seronegative. DNA of the CDR3: TGTGCCAGCAGTTTAGGGACTAGCGGGTACAATGAGCAGTTCTTC. It encodes CASSLGTSGYNEQFF. Based on the CDR3 plus reference TRBV28 and TRBJ2-1, the full variable domain is DVKVTQSSRYLVKRTGEKVFLECVQDMDHENMFWYRQDPGLGLRLIYFSYDVKMKEKGDIPEGYSVSREKKERFSLILESASTNQTSMYLCASSLGTSGYNEQFFGPGTRLTVL.